The clone carrying this T cell receptor (beta chain) has a handful of counts. The target antigen is unknown. V lost 6 bases, J lost 5 bases, and 20 bases lay in between. The CDR3 contains 14 residues. CDR1 and CDR2 (germline): DFQATT, SNEGSKA (reference sequence). TCR alpha and beta CDR3 regions were amplified from RNA using iRepertoire nested multiplex PCR. TCRdb itself ran the multiplex PCR reads through MiXCR, one entry per CDR3 protein. Of under 200,000 distinct CDR3 sequences in the sample, more than 35% are singletons; the top ten hold roughly 5.2%. This sample was taken from a study of glioma-infiltrating T cells. Study observations and caveats: Above-expected tissue-blood divergence occurred in all gliomas, most in low-grade ones.

The chain carries TRBV20-1 and TRBJ2-7, with D unclear. The sample comprised glioma tissue, nonneoplastic brain tissue, or PBMCs (not recorded which). This clonotype was sampled from a human donor with low-grade glioma or glioblastoma, undergoing nonglioma brain surgery, or in good health (not recorded which). CDR3 in amino acids: CSANLQLGAHEQYF. In DNA form, the CDR3 reads TGCAGTGCCAACCTTCAATTGGGCGCCCACGAGCAGTACTTC.